This T cell receptor (beta chain) was obtained from a study of PD-L1 blockade in urothelial cancer. Overall study: Researchers found blood samples held a median of about 130,000 T cells.

Synthetic templates analogous to TCR were spiked into all PCRs individually. TCRdb's table, derived via immunoSEQ multiplex PCR, lists solely in-frame clones and lacks some. The sample holds some 63,000 clones; roughly 76% are singletons and the top ten take 4.5% to 6%. The CDR3 totals 16 residues. Per germline, CDR1 MNHEY and CDR2 SVGAGI. The V end lost 0 bases, the J end lost 5 bases, and 16 bases lay between the germline ends. Regarding time point: pretreatment peripheral blood. Individual patients had between 1 and 8 samples, taken pretreatment and on-treatment. The gene calls are TRBV6-5 and TRBJ2-5; a weak D match, TRBD2 (7 bases). The origin of this receptor is a man aged 70-80 years with urothelial cancer. The sample was PBMCs, taken around atezolizumab (anti-PD-L1) treatment. CDR3 sequence reads: CASSYSTWGGQETQYF. The CDR3 DNA follows: TGTGCCAGCAGTTACTCGACGTGGGGGGGGCAGGAGACCCAGTACTTC.